The 22 T cell receptor beta chains presented below share a single source sample, sequenced in a study of response to subunit inactivated influenza vaccine. Each CDR3 protein is one row after TCRdb ran MiXCR on the RT-PCR reads. The data contain 540,000 or so distinct CDR3 sequences, 10% to 15% of them seen just once; the ten biggest clones take up around 12%. The source material was PBMCs from blood, sampled roughly 48 days after vaccination. These TCRs come from a middle-aged man who received an inactivated influenza vaccine.

This clonotype has a handful of counts. V gene TRBV9 combines with J gene TRBJ2-5; D is undetermined. V lost 0 bases and J lost 4, with 10 bases in between. Germline V CDR1 and CDR2: SGDLS, YYNGEE. The CDR3 contains 14 residues. The CDR3 loop reads CASSVAGGVETQYF. CDR3 bases: TGTGCCAGCAGCGTAGCGGGTGGGGTAGAGACCCAGTACTTC. Full variable domain (rest looked up from reference TRBV9 and TRBJ2-5): DSGVTQTPKHLITATGQRVTLRCSPRSGDLSVYWYQQSLDQGLQFLIQYYNGEERAKGNILERFSAQQFPDLHSELNLSSLELGDSALYFCASSVAGGVETQYFGPGTRLLVL.

This clonotype was seen repeatedly, ten times or more. The chain recombines TRBV7-2 with TRBJ2-3; 7 bases align to TRBD2. The CDR3 has 15 amino acids. V shed 2 bases, J shed 0 bases, and the junction held 2 bases outside the gene matches. Germline V gene data show CDR1 as SGHTA and CDR2 as FQGNSA. Written as DNA, the CDR3 is TGTGCCAGCAGCTTAAGCGGGACTAGCACAGATACGCAGTATTTT. Translated, it gives CASSLSGTSTDTQYF.

The CDR3 DNA sequence: TGCAGCGTTGAAGATTGGCGAGCCTCGGGCGAGCAGTACTTC. Residues: CSVEDWRASGEQYF. V gene TRBV29-1 combines with J gene TRBJ2-7; D call uncertain. Germline V lookup: CDR1 SQVTM, CDR2 ANQGSEA. This CDR3 contains 14 residues. V lost 0 bases and J 6 bases, leaving 15 bases between the germline ends.

This clonotype was observed at least ten times. CDR3 DNA sequence: TGTGCCAGCACTGGGGGTTTAGGGGAGACCCAGTACTTC. Translation gives CASTGGLGETQYF. This chain links TRBV25-1 with TRBJ2-5, with D possibly called TRBD1 or TRBD2 (5 bases each). This CDR3 has 13 amino acids. Per the germline V gene, CDR1 is MGHDK and CDR2 is SYGVNS. Trimming shortened V by 7 bases and J by 5 bases, and 14 bases separated the two germline ends. The full variable domain, in which reference TRBV25-1 and TRBJ2-5 provide the parts outside the CDR3, is EADIYQTPRYLVIGTGKKITLECSQTMGHDKMYWYQQDPGMELHLIHYSYGVNSTEKGDLSSESTVSRIRTEHFPLTLESARPSHTSQYLCASTGGLGETQYFGPGTRLLVL.

This clonotype was counted a few times. The chain employs TRBV4-3 and TRBJ2-1, with TRBD1 matching over 7 bases. The CDR3 has 16 amino acids. CDR1 is LGHNA, CDR2 YSLEER, per germline. The trim removed 0 bases at V and 2 bases at J, leaving 4 bases unmatched. This chain's CDR3 is CASSQDRDSTYNEQFF. Written as DNA, the CDR3 is TGCGCCAGCAGCCAAGATAGGGACAGCACCTACAATGAGCAGTTCTTC.

V usage is TRBV5-1 and J usage is TRBJ2-7, with D possibly called TRBD1 or TRBD2 (5 bases each). In germline, CDR1 is SGHRS, CDR2 YFSETQ. The CDR3 is 14 amino acids. Trimming pared 4 bases from V and 4 bases from J, leaving 15 bases between. As DNA, the CDR3 is TGCGCCAGCAGCCTATGGGACGGGACGTACGAGCAGTACTTC. It specifies CASSLWDGTYEQYF.

This clonotype has ten or more counts. The chain uses TRBV15 and TRBJ2-7; D possibly corresponds to TRBD2 (5 bases). The CDR3 consists of 13 residues. V dropped 3 bases and J dropped 3 bases, with 9 bases sitting between them. Looked up from germline, CDR1 is LNHNV and CDR2 is YYDKDF (reference sequence). DNA for the CDR3: TGTGCCACCAGCAGTGAGCGGTACTACGAGCAGTACTTC. Translating it yields CATSSERYYEQYF.

This clonotype came up once. The genes are TRBV12-3 or TRBV12-4 and TRBJ1-1, with TRBD1 as a possible D gene (6 bases). V lost 1 base and J 14 bases, leaving 14 bases between the germline ends. This CDR3 has 12 amino acids. The CDR3 reads CASSLGTTGRFF. The CDR3 bases are TGTGCCAGCAGTTTAGGGACCACAGGGCGGTTCTTT.

This clonotype occurred a few times. The chain links TRBV6-1 to TRBJ2-2; D is unresolved. The CDR3 loop spans 14 amino acids. The V end lost 5 bases, the J end lost 6 bases, and 13 bases lay between the germline ends. CDR1 is MNHNS and CDR2 is SASEGT in the germline V gene. CDR3 in DNA: TGTGCCAGCAGTCCGAGAGGTGTAGCCGGGGAGCTGTTTTTT. As protein: CASSPRGVAGELFF.

V usage is TRBV10-2 and J usage is TRBJ2-7; 7 bases line up with TRBD1. V shed 7 bases and J 2 bases; nucleotides not matched to a gene: 11. Germline CDR1 is WSHSY and CDR2 is SAAADI. The CDR3 loop spans 15 amino acids. CDR3 region: CASKAQGTFTYEQYF. As DNA, the CDR3 is TGCGCCAGCAAAGCACAGGGGACCTTTACCTACGAGCAGTACTTC.

The chain has TRBV6-2 or TRBV6-3 and TRBJ2-5; D not certain. This CDR3 is 14 amino acids long. Trimming pared 2 bases from V and 3 bases from J, leaving 10 bases between. Germline assignment: CDR1 MNHEY and CDR2 SVGEGT. This CDR3 reads CASSYRVQEETQYF. CDR3 bases: TGTGCCAGCAGTTACCGCGTCCAGGAAGAGACCCAGTACTTC.

This clonotype has more than one count but fewer than ten. The V call is TRBV6-1, the J call TRBJ2-3; D perhaps matches TRBD2 (5 bases). The CDR3 runs to 14 residues. V lost 6 bases and J lost 2, with 12 bases in between. CDR1 and CDR2 from the germline V gene are MNHNS and SASEGT. In nucleotides, the CDR3 is TGTGCCAGCAGGGAGCGGTCATCCACAGATACGCAGTATTTT. Translation: CASRERSSTDTQYF.

This clonotype appeared a few times. The chain is built from TRBV4-1 and TRBJ2-2; tentatively, D is TRBD1 (5 bases). The CDR3 sequence is 14 residues long. Trimming shortened V by 8 bases and J by 4 bases, and 14 bases separated the two germline ends. Germline loops: CDR1 MGHRA, CDR2 YSYEKL. CDR3 sequence (DNA): TGCGCCAGCTCCCACCAGGGATCCACCGGGGAGCTGTTTTTT. It encodes CASSHQGSTGELFF.

This clonotype was found many times. CDR3 DNA: TGTGCCACCAGTGCGGGAGGGACCTACGAGCAGTACTTC. This translates into CATSAGGTYEQYF. The V call is TRBV24-1, the J call TRBJ2-7; 8 nucleotides align to TRBD2. The length of the CDR3 is 13 residues. Germline V gene lookup returns CDR1 KGHDR and CDR2 SFDVKD. Losses at the gene ends were 5 bases for V and 2 bases for J; bases not matched to a gene: 1.

The chain carries TRBV2 and TRBJ2-5; D is undetermined. Germline V CDR1 and CDR2: SNHLY, FYNNEI. Trimming removed 4 bases from V and 0 bases from J, with 12 bases in between. This CDR3 is built from 15 residues. DNA for the CDR3: TGTGCCAGCAGTGGGTTGGGCCAGTACCAAGAGACCCAGTACTTC. This sequence encodes CASSGLGQYQETQYF.

The V and J genes are TRBV4-2 and TRBJ2-1; 7 bases are a match to TRBD2. The CDR3 is 17 residues long. After removal of 1 base from V and 3 bases from J, the junction contained 9 bases not matched to a gene. Germline V gene data show CDR1 as LGHNA and CDR2 as YNFKEQ. The CDR3 sequence is CASSQVVASGFYNEQFF. The CDR3 coding sequence is TGTGCCAGCAGCCAAGTAGTTGCTAGCGGATTCTACAATGAGCAGTTCTTC.

This clonotype was found many times. The rearrangement joins TRBV12-3 or TRBV12-4 to TRBJ1-5; 8 positions agree with TRBD1. The CDR3 is 14 residues long. J lost 3 bases, V lost 6 bases, and 4 bases had no gene match. CDR3 sequence reads: CASRTGGNNQPQHF. The CDR3 coding sequence is TGTGCCAGCAGAACAGGGGGAAACAATCAGCCCCAGCATTTT.

This clonotype was detected only a few times. V usage is TRBV7-9 and J usage is TRBJ2-4; D might be TRBD2 (5 bases). CDR1 SEHNR and CDR2 FQNEAQ come from the germline V gene (reference sequence). The CDR3 is 14 residues long. With 1 base removed from V and 16 bases from J, the gap between germline ends came to 20 bases. CDR3 DNA sequence: TGTGCCAGCAGCTTAGACGTGAGGACTGCCTGGCCCTACTTC. Amino acids: CASSLDVRTAWPYF.

As regards this clonotype: Because the CDR3 is missing its conserved closing phenylalanine or tryptophan, this is likely a read error. The CDR3 sequence: CASSLGGIQETQYL. The CDR3 coding sequence is TGCGCCAGCAGCTTGGGGGGGATACAAGAGACCCAGTACCTC. This chain uses TRBV5-1 with TRBJ2-5; D is perhaps TRBD1 or TRBD2 (5 bases each). CDR3 size: 14 residues. From germline, CDR1 is SGHRS and CDR2 YFSETQ. Trimming shortened V by 0 bases and J by 2 bases, and 8 bases separated the two germline ends.

The CDR3 loop is CASSQGAAYTITDTQYF. The CDR3 nucleotides read TGCGCCAGCAGCCAAGGCGCAGCGTACACTATCACAGATACGCAGTATTTT. J is TRBJ2-3 and V is TRBV4-1; D is ambiguous. The CDR3 has 17 amino acids. V dropped 1 base and J dropped 2 bases, with 16 bases sitting between them. In germline, CDR1 is MGHRA, CDR2 YSYEKL.

The chain combines TRBV7-2 with TRBJ2-3; maybe TRBD2 (5 bases). Trimming left V 3 bases short and J 3 bases short, with 13 bases between. The CDR3 loop spans 15 amino acids. Germline V lookup: CDR1 SGHTA, CDR2 FQGNSA. This chain's CDR3 is CASSFSRGITDTQYF. In DNA form, the CDR3 reads TGTGCCAGCAGCTTTAGTCGGGGAATAACAGATACGCAGTATTTT. Using reference TRBV7-2 and TRBJ2-3 for the parts outside the CDR3, the full variable domain is GAGVSQSPSNKVTEKGKDVELRCDPISGHTALYWYRQSLGQGLEFLIYFQGNSAPDKSGLPSDRFSAERTGGSVSTLTIQRTQQEDSAVYLCASSFSRGITDTQYFGPGTRLTVL.

This clonotype was counted between two and nine times. The CDR3: CASLAGGSYEQYF. The CDR3 bases are TGTGCCAGCCTTGCAGGCGGCTCCTACGAGCAGTACTTC. This chain connects TRBV6-1 to TRBJ2-7; D not resolved. Trimming stripped 8 bases from V and 0 bases from J, with 11 bases between. CDR1 and CDR2 from the germline V gene are MNHNS and SASEGT. The CDR3 is 13 amino acids.